The 21 T cell receptor beta chains below come from one sample, sequenced in a study of T-cell reconstitution after alpha-beta-depleted transplantation in children. The library targeted TCRbeta and was prepared with unique molecular identifiers. Each CDR3 protein is one row after TCRdb ran MiXCR on the PCR reads. Of 600,000 or so distinct CDR3 sequences in the sample, 23% were seen once. The sequencing used PBMCs, mostly from graft donor cells, collected 360 days after TCRalphabeta/CD19-depleted stem cell transplant. All receptors come from a boy under two years old who had a stem cell transplant for acute myeloid leukemia, so the T cells may come from the graft donor.

This clonotype was counted at least ten times. The chain combines TRBV12-3 or TRBV12-4 with TRBJ1-6, with D possibly matching TRBD1 (6 bases). The CDR3 extends over 14 amino acids. The V and J ends lost 6 bases and 7 bases respectively, with 13 bases between them. The CDR3 region has the DNA TGTGCCAGCAGACCTGACAGGACAAATTCACCCCTCCACTTT. It translates to CASRPDRTNSPLHF.

The table lists this clonotype with a few counts. The CDR3 DNA follows: TGCAGCTACAGGGGCGACACTGAAGCTTTCTTT. Its protein product is CSYRGDTEAFF. This chain uses TRBV29-1 with TRBJ1-1; 7 nucleotides align to TRBD1. V was pared by 8 bases and J by 3 bases, with 3 bases of the junction left unmatched. The CDR3 has 11 residues. Germline values: CDR1 SQVTM, CDR2 ANQGSEA.

The sample holds many counts of this clonotype. The genes are TRBV18 and TRBJ2-7; no reliable D call. Germline V gives CDR1 KGHSH, CDR2 LQKENI. The CDR3 runs to 14 residues. The germline V and J ends were trimmed by 6 bases and 7 bases, with 19 bases remaining between them. The CDR3 coding sequence is TGTGCCAGCTCTAACGTTGTGCCGATGGATGAGCAGTACTTC. This translates into CASSNVVPMDEQYF.

The J gene is TRBJ2-5, the V gene TRBV18; no definite D call. The CDR3 extends over 14 amino acids. V was pared by 2 bases and J by 5 bases, with 12 bases between. Germline-derived CDR1 and CDR2 are KGHSH and LQKENI. CDR3 loop: CASSPKMDRETQYF. The CDR3 DNA sequence: TGTGCCAGCTCACCAAAAATGGACCGGGAGACCCAGTACTTC.

The chain joins TRBV6-1 to TRBJ1-6, with 8 positions matching TRBD1. Germline V CDR1 and CDR2: MNHNS, SASEGT. This CDR3 region has 15 residues. V shed 6 bases and J 7 bases; nucleotides not matched to a gene: 8. The CDR3 coding sequence is TGTGCCAGCAGCCTAACCCAGGGGGCGAATTCACCCCTCCACTTT. This encodes CASSLTQGANSPLHF.

This clonotype was seen many times. J is TRBJ2-1 and V is TRBV6-2 or TRBV6-3, with D tentatively TRBD1 or TRBD2 (6 bases each). V shed 4 bases and J shed 4 bases, with 20 bases lying between them. Germline CDR1 and CDR2: MNHEY and SVGEGT. This CDR3 has 17 amino acids. This CDR3 reads CASSSSLGGREYNEQFF. The CDR3, as DNA: TGTGCCAGCAGTTCCTCCCTGGGGGGCCGGGAGTACAATGAGCAGTTCTTC.

This chain links TRBV6-5 with TRBJ1-4, with 9 bases matching TRBD1. J was trimmed by 8 bases and V by 2 bases; bases with no gene match: 9. There are 16 residues in the CDR3. Germline V gene sequence: CDR1 MNHEY, CDR2 SVGAGI. The CDR3 loop reads CASSYGTGQGSEKLFF. The CDR3 DNA sequence: TGTGCCAGCAGTTACGGTACCGGACAGGGGTCGGAAAAACTGTTTTTT.

The chain is built from TRBV29-1 and TRBJ2-7, with 7 bases lining up with TRBD1. This CDR3 has 15 residues. The ends lost 6 bases at V and 4 bases at J; junction bases unmatched: 15. Germline V gene lookup returns CDR1 SQVTM and CDR2 ANQGSEA. As DNA, the CDR3 is TGCAGCGTCGACCGGGGACAGACGACTTCGTACGAGCAGTACGTC. It translates to CSVDRGQTTSYEQYV.

This sequence joins TRBV12-3 or TRBV12-4 and TRBJ2-7; 7 bases match TRBD1. The V segment lost 6 bases and the J segment 3 bases; nucleotides outside the gene matches: 5. The CDR3 loop spans 13 amino acids. This CDR3 reads CASSSRGFYEQYV. The CDR3 DNA reads TGTGCCAGCAGCTCCAGGGGGTTCTACGAGCAGTACGTC.

This clonotype was detected a few times. This chain connects TRBV4-3 to TRBJ2-7, with 12 bases matching TRBD2. Germline lookup yields CDR1 LGHNA and CDR2 YSLEER. The V segment lost 1 base and the J segment 0 bases; nucleotides outside the gene matches: 1. CDR3 length equals 16 residues. CDR3: CASSQGTSGVSYEQYF. The CDR3 nucleotides read TGCGCCAGCAGCCAAGGGACTAGCGGGGTCTCCTACGAGCAGTACTTC.

The CDR3 coding sequence is TGTGCCAGCAGACGGACGCGGGGAGGCAATCAGCCCCAGCATTTT. It encodes CASRRTRGGNQPQHF. The J gene is TRBJ1-5, the V gene TRBV6-1; no definite D call. Germline V gives CDR1 MNHNS, CDR2 SASEGT. The V and J ends lost 6 bases and 2 bases respectively, with 14 bases between them. The CDR3 extends over 15 amino acids.

The chain links TRBV7-9 to TRBJ2-7, with TRBD1 as a possible D gene (6 bases). The CDR3 extends over 12 amino acids. The germline gives CDR1 SEHNR, CDR2 FQNEAQ (reference sequence). V was shortened by 5 bases and J by 7 bases, with 12 bases between the two germline ends. The DNA of the CDR3 is TGTGCCAGCAGCCCAGCCGGACAGGAGCAGTACGTC. Translating it yields CASSPAGQEQYV.

This clonotype was counted between two and nine times. The chain joins TRBV6-5 to TRBJ1-6; D may be TRBD1 (5 bases). From germline, CDR1 is MNHEY and CDR2 SVGAGI. V gave up 6 bases and J gave up 4 bases, with 10 bases separating them. This CDR3 spans 14 amino acids. CDR3 region: CASSSTGYNSPLHF. CDR3 sequence (DNA): TGTGCCAGCAGCTCAACAGGTTATAATTCACCCCTCCACTTT.

This chain joins TRBV29-1 and TRBJ1-2; a possible D gene is TRBD1 (5 bases). V lost 6 bases to trimming and J lost 9 bases, with 20 bases between them. CDR3 length equals 13 residues. Germline CDR1 SQVTM, CDR2 ANQGSEA. The CDR3 sequence is CSVAPGLGLRYTF. CDR3 DNA: TGCAGCGTCGCCCCGGGACTTGGGCTGCGCTACACCTTC.

The chain joins TRBV7-9 to TRBJ2-3; D may be TRBD1 or TRBD2 (6 bases each). CDR1 and CDR2 (germline): SEHNR, FQNEAQ (reference sequence). With 4 bases removed from V and 2 bases from J, the gap between germline ends came to 19 bases. There are 17 residues in the CDR3. The DNA of the CDR3 is TGTGCCAGCAGCTCCGGAGGGGGTATTTATCCCACAGATACGCAGTATTTT. It yields the protein CASSSGGGIYPTDTQYF.

There are a few counts of this clonotype. The chain carries TRBV12-3 or TRBV12-4 and TRBJ2-1, with TRBD2 matching over 7 bases. The CDR3 spans 16 residues. J was trimmed by 4 bases and V by 5 bases; bases with no gene match: 11. The CDR3 DNA is TGTGCCAGCAGTCCCCTAGCTTGGGGGGGGTACAATGAGCAGTTCTTC. Translation: CASSPLAWGGYNEQFF.

Worth noting for this clonotype: A much larger clone lies a single base off, so this may be a read error. The genes are TRBV7-6 and TRBJ2-1; the D gene is possibly TRBD1 (5 bases). V lost 8 bases to trimming and J lost 3 bases, with 14 bases between them. The CDR3 is 14 amino acids. In germline, CDR1 is SGHVS, CDR2 FNYEAQ. For the CDR3, the DNA is TGTGCCAGCTCAGGGTCGGAGATCTACAATGAGCAGTTCTTC. Protein sequence: CASSGSEIYNEQFF.

In its sample, this clonotype was seen many times. The CDR3 reads CASSRGLALTDTQYF. In nucleotides, the CDR3 is TGCGCCAGCAGCAGGGGACTAGCACTCACAGATACGCAGTATTTT. The chain links TRBV5-1 to TRBJ2-3; the match to TRBD2 covers 9 bases. V shed 4 bases, J shed 2 bases, and the junction held 5 bases outside the gene matches. CDR1 is SGHRS and CDR2 is YFSETQ in the germline V gene. The CDR3 covers 15 residues.

This clonotype was picked up many times. The genes are TRBV20-1 and TRBJ2-2; D might be TRBD2 (5 bases). Germline CDR1 reads DFQATT; CDR2 reads SNEGSKA (reference sequence). Trimming took off 6 bases at V and 1 base at J, with 6 bases between the two ends. CDR3 length: 12 amino acids. The CDR3 coding sequence is TGCAGTGCCAGCGGGAACACCGGGGAGCTGTTTTTT. This translates into CSASGNTGELFF.

On this clonotype itself: The CDR3 ends on some other residue instead of the conserved phenylalanine or tryptophan, so this is likely a read error. The chain has TRBV6-1 and TRBJ2-3; perhaps TRBD2 as D (6 bases). The length of the CDR3 is 15 residues. Germline V gives CDR1 MNHNS, CDR2 SASEGT. V lost 6 bases to trimming and J lost 1 base, with 14 bases between them. The CDR3, as DNA: TGTGCCAGCAGACTTACGGGGGACGGCACAGATACGCAGTATGTT. This gives the protein CASRLTGDGTDTQYV.

This clonotype was recorded only once. The gene calls are TRBV7-3 and TRBJ2-1; D may be TRBD1 (6 bases). The germline CDR1 and CDR2 sequences are SGHTA and FQGTGA. Trimming took off 2 bases at V and 4 bases at J, with 12 bases between the two ends. The length of the CDR3 is 15 residues. As DNA, the CDR3 is TGTGCCAGCAGCTTAGATGGACAGATATACAATGAGCAGTTCTTC. This codes for CASSLDGQIYNEQFF.